The 11 T cell receptor beta chains reported below all come from one sample, sequenced in a study of blood T cell repertoires in COVID-19. Measured with immunoSEQ multiplex PCR; TCRdb has only the in-frame clones, and not every one. The repertoire holds tens of thousands of clones, with around 85% as singletons. The sequenced material came from peripheral blood. These receptors were collected from a human donor in a cohort sampled during active COVID-19.

The CDR3 bases are TGTGCCTGGAGTGTAACAGGGGCCAGCGGGGAGCTGTTTTTT. Protein: CAWSVTGASGELFF. This chain links TRBV30 with TRBJ2-2, with TRBD1 matching 7 bases. Germline V lookup: CDR1 GTSNPN, CDR2 SVGIG (reference sequence). The CDR3 runs 14 residues. Trimming took 0 bases from V and 7 from J; bases not matched to a gene: 5. Looking up the rest from reference TRBV30 and TRBJ2-2 gives the full variable domain: SQTIHQWPATLVQPVGSPLSLECTVEGTSNPNLYWYRQAAGRGLQLLFYSVGIGQISSEVPQNLSASRPQDRQFILSSKKLLLSDSGFYLCAWSVTGASGELFFGEGSRLTVL.

The chain joins TRBV11-3 to TRBJ2-3; the D gene is possibly TRBD2 (5 bases). Germline V gives CDR1 SGHNT, CDR2 YENEEA. The CDR3 covers 14 residues. Trimming cost V 5 bases and J 4 bases, with 13 bases left between them. The CDR3 DNA sequence: TGTGCCAGCAGCCTCGGCGGGCCCTCAGATACGCAGTATTTT. Protein: CASSLGGPSDTQYF. The entire variable domain, with the rest obtained from reference TRBV11-3 and TRBJ2-3, is as follows: EAGVVQSPRYKIIEKKQPVAFWCNPISGHNTLYWYLQNLGQGPELLIRYENEEAVDDSQLPKDRFSAERLKGVDSTLKIQPAELGDSAVYLCASSLGGPSDTQYFGPGTRLTVL.

This chain uses TRBV12-5 with TRBJ1-6; perhaps TRBD1 as D (6 bases). This CDR3 contains 14 residues. The ends were cut back, 3 bases at V and 7 bases at J, with 10 bases in the middle. From germline, CDR1 is LGHNT and CDR2 FRNRAP. CDR3: CASGFGQRNSPLHF. In DNA, the CDR3 is TGTGCTAGTGGTTTCGGACAGAGGAATTCACCCCTCCACTTT.

The chain couples TRBV6-1 to TRBJ1-5; TRBD1 aligns across 7 bases. Germline CDR1 is MNHNS and CDR2 is SASEGT. CDR3 size: 16 residues. V was pared by 4 bases and J by 0 bases, with 6 bases of the junction left unmatched. The CDR3 DNA follows: TGTGCCAGCAGTGGGGACAGCCCAGTTAGCAATCAGCCCCAGCATTTT. It translates to CASSGDSPVSNQPQHF.

About this clone itself: The junction and the germline gene differ at one end; a read error may be behind it. The gene calls are TRBV29-1 and TRBJ1-1, with D unresolved. The CDR3 is made up of 12 amino acids. Germline V gives CDR1 SQVTM, CDR2 ANQGSEA. The CDR3 DNA sequence: TGCAGCGTGGAAGGAGGGAACACTGAAGCTTTCTTT. Its protein is CSVEGGNTEAFF. Full variable domain (remainder filled in from reference TRBV29-1 and TRBJ1-1): SAVISQKPSRDICQRGTSLTIQCQVDSQVTMMFWYRQQPGQSLTLIATANQGSEATYESGFVIDKFPISRPNLTFSTLTVSNMSPEDSSIYLCSVEGGNTEAFFGQGTRLTVV.

V is TRBV3-1 (or the pseudogene TRBV3-2) and J is TRBJ2-4, with D possibly matching TRBD1 (5 bases). CDR3 length: 13 amino acids. The germline CDR1 and CDR2 sequences are LGHDT and YNNKEL (reference sequence). The V and J ends lost 1 base and 7 bases respectively, with 8 bases between them. The CDR3 protein is CASSQAGNNIQYF. The CDR3 DNA reads TGTGCCAGCAGCCAAGCAGGGAACAACATTCAGTACTTC.

The genes are TRBV18 and TRBJ1-5, with D uncertain. CDR1 is KGHSH, CDR2 LQKENI, per germline. This CDR3 comprises 14 residues. V dropped 4 bases and J dropped 7 bases, with 14 bases sitting between them. CDR3 DNA: TGTGCCAGCTCACGCGGTTCACTAGAGCAGCCCCAGCATTTT. Translation gives CASSRGSLEQPQHF.

V gene TRBV2 combines with J gene TRBJ1-5; the D gene is possibly TRBD1 (6 bases). V lost 6 bases and J lost 3, with 15 bases in between. The CDR3 has 15 residues. Germline-derived CDR1 and CDR2 are SNHLY and FYNNEI. The CDR3: CASRTQGGNNQPQHF. In nucleotides, the CDR3 is TGTGCCAGCAGAACACAGGGCGGAAACAATCAGCCCCAGCATTTT.

The chain recombines TRBV24-1 with TRBJ1-5; TRBD1 aligns across 7 bases. V was clipped by 6 bases and J by 4 bases; unmatched bases: 5. This CDR3 is built from 14 residues. The germline V gene has CDR1 KGHDR and CDR2 SFDVKD. CDR3 DNA sequence: TGTGCCACCAGTCCGGGACAGATTAATCAGCCCCAGCATTTT. It encodes CATSPGQINQPQHF.

In DNA form, the CDR3 reads TGCAGCGTTGACGGGGGAGCGGGGGGGCGGTACGGGGAGCTGTTTTTT. It is translated as CSVDGGAGGRYGELFF. This chain connects TRBV29-1 to TRBJ2-2; 10 bases map to TRBD2. Germline V gene sequence: CDR1 SQVTM, CDR2 ANQGSEA. The CDR3 has 16 amino acids. Trimming removed 3 bases from V and 7 bases from J; junction bases left unmatched: 11.

This chain joins TRBV18 and TRBJ2-5, with 12 bases that match TRBD1. The CDR3 runs to 15 residues. The germline V gene has CDR1 KGHSH and CDR2 LQKENI. J was trimmed by 4 bases and V by 3 bases; bases with no gene match: 3. The CDR3, as DNA: TGTGCCAGCTCACCGGGACAGGGGGCGCGAGAGACCCAGTACTTC. Translated: CASSPGQGARETQYF.